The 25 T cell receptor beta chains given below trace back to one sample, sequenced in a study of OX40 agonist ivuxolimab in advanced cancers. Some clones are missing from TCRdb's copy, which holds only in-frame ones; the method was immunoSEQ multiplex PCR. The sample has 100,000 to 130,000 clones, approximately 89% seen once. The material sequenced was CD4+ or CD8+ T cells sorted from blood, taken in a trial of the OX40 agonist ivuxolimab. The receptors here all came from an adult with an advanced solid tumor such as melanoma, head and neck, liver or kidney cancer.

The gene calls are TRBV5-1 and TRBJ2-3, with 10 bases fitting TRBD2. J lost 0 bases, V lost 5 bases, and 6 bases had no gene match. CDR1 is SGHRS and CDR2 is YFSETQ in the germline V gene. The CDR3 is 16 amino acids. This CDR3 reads CASSQIAGGSTDTQYF. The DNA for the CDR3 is TGCGCCAGCAGTCAGATAGCGGGAGGAAGCACAGATACGCAGTATTTT.

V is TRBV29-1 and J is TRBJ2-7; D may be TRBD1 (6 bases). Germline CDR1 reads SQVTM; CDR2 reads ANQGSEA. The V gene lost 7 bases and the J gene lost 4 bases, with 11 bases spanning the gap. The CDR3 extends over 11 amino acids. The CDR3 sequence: CSGMTGYEQYF. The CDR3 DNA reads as TGCAGCGGTATGACAGGATACGAGCAGTACTTC.

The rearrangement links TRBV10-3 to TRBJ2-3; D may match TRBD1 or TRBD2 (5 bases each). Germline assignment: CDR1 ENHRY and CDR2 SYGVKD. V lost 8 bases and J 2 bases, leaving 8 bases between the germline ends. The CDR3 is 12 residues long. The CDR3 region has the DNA TGTGCCATCGGGACCGACACAGATACGCAGTATTTT. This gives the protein CAIGTDTDTQYF.

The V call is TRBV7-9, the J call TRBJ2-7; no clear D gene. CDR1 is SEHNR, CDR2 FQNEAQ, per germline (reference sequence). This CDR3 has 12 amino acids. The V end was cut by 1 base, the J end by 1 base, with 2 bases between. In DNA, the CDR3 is TGTGCCAGCAGCTTAGGGTCCTACGAGCAGTACTTC. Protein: CASSLGSYEQYF.

CDR3 in amino acids: CASSPGPTDTQYF. The CDR3 DNA follows: TGTGCCAGCAGCCCAGGACCCACAGATACGCAGTATTTT. The chain joins TRBV7-2 to TRBJ2-3, with D hard to call. Germline assignment: CDR1 SGHTA and CDR2 FQGNSA. The CDR3 has 13 amino acids. Trimming took 5 bases from V and 2 from J, leaving 8 bases between them.

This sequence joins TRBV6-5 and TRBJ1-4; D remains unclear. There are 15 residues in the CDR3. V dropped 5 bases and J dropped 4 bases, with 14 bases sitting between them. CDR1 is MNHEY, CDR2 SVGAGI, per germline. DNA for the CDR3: TGTGCCAGCAGTCTAACCACCGCCGGTAATGAAAAACTGTTTTTT. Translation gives CASSLTTAGNEKLFF.

The CDR3 nucleotides are TGTGCCAGCAGGCCCCCAGGGCCCAGGGCCAACGTCCTGACTTTC. This sequence encodes CASRPPGPRANVLTF. The chain uses TRBV7-9 and TRBJ2-6; D is possibly TRBD1 (5 bases). Trimming pared 6 bases from V and 5 bases from J, leaving 14 bases between. Looked up from germline, CDR1 is SEHNR and CDR2 is FQNEAQ (reference sequence). The CDR3 length is 15 residues. The complete variable domain, with remaining parts taken from reference TRBV7-9 and TRBJ2-6, reads DTGVSQNPRHKITKRGQNVTFRCDPISEHNRLYWYRQTLGQGPEFLTYFQNEAQLEKSRLLSDRFSAERPKGSFSTLEIQRTEQGDSAMYLCASRPPGPRANVLTFGAGSRLTVL.

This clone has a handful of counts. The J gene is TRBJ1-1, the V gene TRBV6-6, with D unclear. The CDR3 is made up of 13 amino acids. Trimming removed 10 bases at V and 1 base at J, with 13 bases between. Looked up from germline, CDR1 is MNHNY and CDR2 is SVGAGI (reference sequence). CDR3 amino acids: CATGRRENTEAFF. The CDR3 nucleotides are TGTGCCACCGGGCGACGAGAGAACACTGAAGCTTTCTTT.

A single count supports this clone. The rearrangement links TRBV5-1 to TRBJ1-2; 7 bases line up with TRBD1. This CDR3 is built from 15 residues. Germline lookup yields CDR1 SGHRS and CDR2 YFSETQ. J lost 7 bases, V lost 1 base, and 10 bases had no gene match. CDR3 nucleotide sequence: TGCGCCAGCAGCTTGACAGGGGCGTCGGTAATTGGCTACACCTTC. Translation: CASSLTGASVIGYTF.

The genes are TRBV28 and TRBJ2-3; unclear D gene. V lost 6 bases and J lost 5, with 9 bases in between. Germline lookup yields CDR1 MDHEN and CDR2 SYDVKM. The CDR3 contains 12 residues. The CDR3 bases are TGTGCCAGCAGCCTGACCCGAGATACGCAGTATTTT. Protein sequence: CASSLTRDTQYF.

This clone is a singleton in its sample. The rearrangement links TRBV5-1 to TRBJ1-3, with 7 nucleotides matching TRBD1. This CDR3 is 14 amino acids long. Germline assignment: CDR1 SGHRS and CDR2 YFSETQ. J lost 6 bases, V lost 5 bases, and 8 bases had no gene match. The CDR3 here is CASRRDSGENTIYF. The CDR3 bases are TGCGCCAGCAGACGGGACAGTGGAGAAAACACCATATATTTT.

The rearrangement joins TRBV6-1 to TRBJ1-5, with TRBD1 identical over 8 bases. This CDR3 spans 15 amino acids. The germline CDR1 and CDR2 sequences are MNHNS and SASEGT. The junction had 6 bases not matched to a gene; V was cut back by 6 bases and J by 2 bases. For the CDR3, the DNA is TGTGCCAGCAGCCAGGGGGCGCTGGGCAATCAGCCCCAGCATTTT. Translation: CASSQGALGNQPQHF.

The chain's CDR3 is CASKQGAPNEKLFF. DNA of the CDR3: TGTGCCAGCAAACAGGGAGCCCCTAATGAAAAACTGTTTTTT. The chain recombines TRBV28 with TRBJ1-4; TRBD1 might be the D (6 bases). The CDR3 extends over 14 amino acids. Deletions cut 7 bases from V and 3 bases from J, with 12 bases between. Per the germline V gene, CDR1 is MDHEN and CDR2 is SYDVKM.

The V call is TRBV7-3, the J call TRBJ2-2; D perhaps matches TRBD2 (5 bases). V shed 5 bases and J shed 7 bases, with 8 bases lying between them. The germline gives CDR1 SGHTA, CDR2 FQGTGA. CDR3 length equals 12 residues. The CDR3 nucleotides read TGTGCCAGCAGCCTCGGGGACGGGGAGCTGTTTTTT. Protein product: CASSLGDGELFF.

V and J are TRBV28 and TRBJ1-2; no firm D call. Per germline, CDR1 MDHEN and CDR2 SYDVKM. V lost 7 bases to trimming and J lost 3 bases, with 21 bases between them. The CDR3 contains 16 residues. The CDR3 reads CASNTPYLFLDYGYTF. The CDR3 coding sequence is TGTGCCAGCAACACTCCCTACCTTTTTCTGGACTATGGCTACACCTTC.

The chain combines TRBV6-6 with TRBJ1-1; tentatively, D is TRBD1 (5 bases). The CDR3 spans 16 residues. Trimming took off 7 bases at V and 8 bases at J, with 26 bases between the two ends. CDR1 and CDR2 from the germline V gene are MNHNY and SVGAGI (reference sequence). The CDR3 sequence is CASTSGPNRGEKEAFF. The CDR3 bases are TGTGCCAGCACCTCCGGACCTAATAGGGGTGAGAAGGAAGCTTTCTTT.

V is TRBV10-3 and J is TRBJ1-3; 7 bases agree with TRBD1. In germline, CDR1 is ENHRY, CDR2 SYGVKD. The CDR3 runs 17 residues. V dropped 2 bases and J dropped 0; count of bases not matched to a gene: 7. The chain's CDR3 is CAISEPGQSLSGNTIYF. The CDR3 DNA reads TGTGCCATCAGTGAGCCGGGACAGTCCCTCTCTGGAAACACCATATATTTT.

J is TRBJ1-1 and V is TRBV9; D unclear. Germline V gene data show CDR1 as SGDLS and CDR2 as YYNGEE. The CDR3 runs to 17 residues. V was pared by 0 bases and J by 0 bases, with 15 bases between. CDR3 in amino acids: CASSVGGGYGMNTEAFF. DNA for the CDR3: TGTGCCAGCAGCGTAGGGGGAGGATACGGAATGAACACTGAAGCTTTCTTT. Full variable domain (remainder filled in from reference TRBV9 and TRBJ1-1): DSGVTQTPKHLITATGQRVTLRCSPRSGDLSVYWYQQSLDQGLQFLIQYYNGEERAKGNILERFSAQQFPDLHSELNLSSLELGDSALYFCASSVGGGYGMNTEAFFGQGTRLTVV.

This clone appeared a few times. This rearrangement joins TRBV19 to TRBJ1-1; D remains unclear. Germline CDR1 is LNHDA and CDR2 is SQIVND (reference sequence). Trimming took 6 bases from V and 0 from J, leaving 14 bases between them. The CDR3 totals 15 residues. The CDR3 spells CASRVAFYLNTEAFF. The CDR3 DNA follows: TGTGCCAGTAGGGTAGCCTTCTACCTGAACACTGAAGCTTTCTTT.

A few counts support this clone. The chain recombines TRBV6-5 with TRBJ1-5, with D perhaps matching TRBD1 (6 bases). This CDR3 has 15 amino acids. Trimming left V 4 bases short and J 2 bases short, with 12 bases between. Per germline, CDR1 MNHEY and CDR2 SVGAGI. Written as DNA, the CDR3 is TGTGCCAGCAGTTTGTCAGGGGTGCGCAATCAGCCCCAGCATTTT. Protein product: CASSLSGVRNQPQHF.

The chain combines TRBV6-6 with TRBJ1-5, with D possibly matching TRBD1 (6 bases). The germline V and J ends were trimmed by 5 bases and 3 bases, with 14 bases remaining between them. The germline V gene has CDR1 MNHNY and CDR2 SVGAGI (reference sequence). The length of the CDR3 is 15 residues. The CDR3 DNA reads TGTGCCAGCAGTCGGGACAAGCAAGACAATCAGCCCCAGCATTTT. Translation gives CASSRDKQDNQPQHF.

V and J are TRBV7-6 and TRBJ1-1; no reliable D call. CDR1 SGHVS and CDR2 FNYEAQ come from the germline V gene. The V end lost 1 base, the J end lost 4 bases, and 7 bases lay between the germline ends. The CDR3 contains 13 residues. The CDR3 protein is CASSLVLGTEAFF. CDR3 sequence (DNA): TGTGCCAGCAGCTTAGTCTTGGGCACTGAAGCTTTCTTT.

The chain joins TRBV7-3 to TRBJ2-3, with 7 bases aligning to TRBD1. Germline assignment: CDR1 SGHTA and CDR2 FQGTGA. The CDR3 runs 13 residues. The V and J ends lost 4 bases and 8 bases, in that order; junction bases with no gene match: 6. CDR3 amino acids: CASSSDRDATQYF. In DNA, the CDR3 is TGTGCCAGCAGCTCCGACAGGGACGCTACGCAGTATTTT.

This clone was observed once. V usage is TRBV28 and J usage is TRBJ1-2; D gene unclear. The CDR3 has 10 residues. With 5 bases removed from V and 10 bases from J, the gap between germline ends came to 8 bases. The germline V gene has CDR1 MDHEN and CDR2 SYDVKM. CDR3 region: CASSGPFYTF. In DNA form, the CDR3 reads TGTGCCAGCAGTGGCCCCTTCTACACCTTC.

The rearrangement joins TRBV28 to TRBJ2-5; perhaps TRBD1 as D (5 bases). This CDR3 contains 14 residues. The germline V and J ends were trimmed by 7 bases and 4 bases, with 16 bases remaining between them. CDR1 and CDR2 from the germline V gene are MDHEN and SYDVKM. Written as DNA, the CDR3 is TGTGCCAGCACCAGCTCCCAGGGCTCAGAGACCCAGTACTTC. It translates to CASTSSQGSETQYF.